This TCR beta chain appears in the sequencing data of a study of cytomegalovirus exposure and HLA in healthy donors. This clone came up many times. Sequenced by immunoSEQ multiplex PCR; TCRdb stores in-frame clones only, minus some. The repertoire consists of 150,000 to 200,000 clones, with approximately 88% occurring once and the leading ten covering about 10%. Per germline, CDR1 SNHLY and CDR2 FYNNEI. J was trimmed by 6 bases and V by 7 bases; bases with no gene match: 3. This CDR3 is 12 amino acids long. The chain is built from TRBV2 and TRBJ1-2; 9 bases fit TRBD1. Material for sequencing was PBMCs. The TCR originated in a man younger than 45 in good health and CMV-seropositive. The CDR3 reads CASKGTGHGYTF. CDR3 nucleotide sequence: TGTGCCAGCAAGGGGACAGGGCATGGCTACACCTTC.